These 8 T cell receptor beta chains originate from one sample sequenced in a study of blood T cell repertoires in COVID-19. The protocol was immunoSEQ multiplex PCR, while the TCRdb copy is restricted to in-frame clones and leaves out a portion. Of about 150,000 clones detected, 79% appear once; the ten largest clones hold roughly 8.7%. The sample was peripheral blood. These receptors were obtained from a man in his fifties with active or convalescent COVID-19.

The J gene is TRBJ1-1, the V gene TRBV28; D might be TRBD1 (5 bases). Germline CDR1 is MDHEN and CDR2 is SYDVKM. V was cut by 6 bases and J by 4 bases, with 18 bases left in between. The CDR3 loop spans 15 amino acids. The DNA of the CDR3 is TGTGCCAGCAGCCAACCAGGAGGGACGCTCACTGAAGCTTTCTTT. As protein: CASSQPGGTLTEAFF.

This clone was seen only once. The chain joins TRBV28 to TRBJ2-1; possible D gene TRBD2, 5 bases. Trimming shortened V by 5 bases and J by 0 bases, and 17 bases separated the two germline ends. CDR1 is MDHEN and CDR2 is SYDVKM in the germline V gene. The CDR3 has 17 residues. In nucleotides, the CDR3 is TGTGCCAGCAGTCACTCCCTCTACGGACTCTCCTACAATGAGCAGTTCTTC. The encoded protein is CASSHSLYGLSYNEQFF. The full variable domain, in which reference TRBV28 and TRBJ2-1 provide the parts outside the CDR3, is DVKVTQSSRYLVKRTGEKVFLECVQDMDHENMFWYRQDPGLGLRLIYFSYDVKMKEKGDIPEGYSVSREKKERFSLILESASTNQTSMYLCASSHSLYGLSYNEQFFGPGTRLTVL.

This rearrangement joins TRBV6-5 to TRBJ2-7, with D unresolved. Per the germline V gene, CDR1 is MNHEY and CDR2 is SVGAGI. Trimming shortened V by 7 bases and J by 2 bases, and 12 bases separated the two germline ends. This CDR3 is built from 13 residues. The CDR3 DNA sequence: TGTGCCAGCACTGTGGGCAACCCCTACGAGCAGTACTTC. Its translation: CASTVGNPYEQYF.

Ten or more counts support this clone. In DNA form, the CDR3 reads TGTGCCAGCAGCTCAGACAGGGATTCATACGAGCAGTACTTC. Amino acids: CASSSDRDSYEQYF. This chain links TRBV7-9 with TRBJ2-7; 7 bases are a match to TRBD1. CDR3 length: 14 residues. Trimming at V came to 4 bases and at J to 4 bases, leaving 7 bases not matched to a gene. Per germline, CDR1 SEHNR and CDR2 FQNEAQ (reference sequence).

The rearrangement uses TRBV18 and TRBJ2-1; TRBD1 agrees at 9 bases. The CDR3 runs to 16 residues. With 2 bases clipped from V and 8 bases from J, the junction kept 10 bases outside the gene matches. Per germline, CDR1 KGHSH and CDR2 LQKENI. DNA of the CDR3: TGTGCCAGCTCACCATGGACAGGGGAGTCCGTCTATGAGCAGTTCTTC. As protein: CASSPWTGESVYEQFF.

Note on this clone: With only one base between it and a far larger clone, this is likely a read error. Additional DNA sequences in this sample encode the identical CDR3. This rearrangement joins TRBV7-9 to TRBJ2-5; 7 bases are shared with TRBD2. The CDR3 covers 12 residues. The germline CDR1 and CDR2 sequences are SEHNR and FQNEAQ (reference sequence). This CDR3 reads CASLGGEETQYF. Here the CDR3 DNA reads TGCGCCAGCTTGGGGGGGGAGGAGACCCAGTACTTC.

This clone was seen a handful of times. The V call is TRBV28, the J call TRBJ2-1; D gene unclear. Germline lookup yields CDR1 MDHEN and CDR2 SYDVKM. This CDR3 region has 14 residues. V lost 6 bases and J lost 0, with 9 bases in between. The CDR3 spells CASRLGSSYNEQFF. As DNA, the CDR3 is TGTGCCAGCAGATTGGGCAGCTCCTACAATGAGCAGTTCTTC.

J is TRBJ2-3 and V is TRBV27, with 8 bases lining up with TRBD2. This CDR3 contains 17 residues. Trimming removed 7 bases from V and 3 bases from J; junction bases left unmatched: 15. From germline, CDR1 is MNHEY and CDR2 SMNVEV (reference sequence). In DNA form, the CDR3 reads TGTGCCAGCACCATACGGGGGACCGGGGGGGCGACAGATACGCAGTATTTT. Translating gives CASTIRGTGGATDTQYF.